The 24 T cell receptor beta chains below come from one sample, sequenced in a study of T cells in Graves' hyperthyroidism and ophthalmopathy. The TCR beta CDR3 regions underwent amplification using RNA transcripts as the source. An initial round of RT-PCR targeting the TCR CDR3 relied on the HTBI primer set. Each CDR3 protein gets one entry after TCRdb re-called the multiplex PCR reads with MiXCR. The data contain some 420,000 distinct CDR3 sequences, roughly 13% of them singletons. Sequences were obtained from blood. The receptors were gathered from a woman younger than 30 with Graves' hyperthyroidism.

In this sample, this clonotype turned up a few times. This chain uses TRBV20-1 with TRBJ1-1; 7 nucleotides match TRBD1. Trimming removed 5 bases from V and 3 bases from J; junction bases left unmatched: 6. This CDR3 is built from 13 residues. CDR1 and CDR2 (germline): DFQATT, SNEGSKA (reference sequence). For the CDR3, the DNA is TGCAGTGCTGGGGACAGTGCCTACACTGAAGCTTTCTTT. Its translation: CSAGDSAYTEAFF.

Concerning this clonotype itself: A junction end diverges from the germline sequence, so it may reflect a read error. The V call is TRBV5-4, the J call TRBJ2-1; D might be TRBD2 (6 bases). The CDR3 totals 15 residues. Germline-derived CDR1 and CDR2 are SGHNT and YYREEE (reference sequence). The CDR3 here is CVSSPLREGDNEQFF. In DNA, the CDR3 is TGTGTCAGCAGCCCCCTGCGGGAAGGCGACAATGAGCAGTTCTTC.

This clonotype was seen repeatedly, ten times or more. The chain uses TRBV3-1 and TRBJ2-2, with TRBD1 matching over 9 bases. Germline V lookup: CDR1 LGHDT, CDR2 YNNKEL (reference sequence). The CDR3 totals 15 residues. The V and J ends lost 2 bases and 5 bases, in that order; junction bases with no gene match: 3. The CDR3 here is CASSQSTGGTGELFF. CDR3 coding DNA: TGTGCCAGCAGCCAATCGACAGGGGGAACCGGGGAGCTGTTTTTT.

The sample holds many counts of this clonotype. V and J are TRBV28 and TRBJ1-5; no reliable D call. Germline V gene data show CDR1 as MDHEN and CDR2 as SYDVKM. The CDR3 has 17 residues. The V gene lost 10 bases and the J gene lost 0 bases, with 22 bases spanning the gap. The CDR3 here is CAISDGVMKFSNQPQHF. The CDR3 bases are TGTGCCATCTCTGACGGGGTCATGAAGTTTAGCAATCAGCCCCAGCATTTT.

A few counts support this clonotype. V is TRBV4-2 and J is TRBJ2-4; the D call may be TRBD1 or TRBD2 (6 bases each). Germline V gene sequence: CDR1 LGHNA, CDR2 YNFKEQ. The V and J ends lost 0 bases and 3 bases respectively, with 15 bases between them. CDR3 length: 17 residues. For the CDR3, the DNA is TGTGCCAGCAGCCAAGAGCGAGTAGGGGGAGGCAAAAACATTCAGTACTTC. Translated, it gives CASSQERVGGGKNIQYF.

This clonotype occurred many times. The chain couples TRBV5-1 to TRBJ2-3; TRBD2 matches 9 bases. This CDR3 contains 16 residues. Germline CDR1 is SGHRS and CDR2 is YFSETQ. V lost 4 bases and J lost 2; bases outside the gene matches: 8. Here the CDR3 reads CASSGGTSQLTDTQYF. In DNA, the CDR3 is TGCGCCAGCAGCGGAGGGACTAGCCAACTCACAGATACGCAGTATTTT. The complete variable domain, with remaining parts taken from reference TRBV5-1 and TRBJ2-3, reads KAGVTQTPRYLIKTRGQQVTLSCSPISGHRSVSWYQQTPGQGLQFLFEYFSETQRNKGNFPGRFSGRQFSNSRSEMNVSTLELGDSALYLCASSGGTSQLTDTQYFGPGTRLTVL.

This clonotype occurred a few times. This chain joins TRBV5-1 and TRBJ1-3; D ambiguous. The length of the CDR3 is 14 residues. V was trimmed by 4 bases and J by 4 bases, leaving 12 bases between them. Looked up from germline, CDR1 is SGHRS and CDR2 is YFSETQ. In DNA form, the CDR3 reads TGCGCCAGCAGCCTGGATGGGGTCGGAAACACCATATATTTT. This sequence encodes CASSLDGVGNTIYF.

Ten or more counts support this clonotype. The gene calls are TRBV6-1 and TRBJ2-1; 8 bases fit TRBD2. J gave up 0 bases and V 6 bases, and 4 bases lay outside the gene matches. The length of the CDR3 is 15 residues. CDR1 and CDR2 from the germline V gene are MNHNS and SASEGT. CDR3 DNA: TGTGCCAGCAGAGTAGCGGGGCCCTCCTACAATGAGCAGTTCTTC. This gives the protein CASRVAGPSYNEQFF.

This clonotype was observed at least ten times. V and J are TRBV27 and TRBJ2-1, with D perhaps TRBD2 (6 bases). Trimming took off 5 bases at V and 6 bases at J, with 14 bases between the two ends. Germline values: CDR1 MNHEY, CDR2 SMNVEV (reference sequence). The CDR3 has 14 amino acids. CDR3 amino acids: CASSPRGILNEQFF. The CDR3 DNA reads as TGTGCCAGCAGTCCTCGGGGGATTCTCAATGAGCAGTTCTTC.

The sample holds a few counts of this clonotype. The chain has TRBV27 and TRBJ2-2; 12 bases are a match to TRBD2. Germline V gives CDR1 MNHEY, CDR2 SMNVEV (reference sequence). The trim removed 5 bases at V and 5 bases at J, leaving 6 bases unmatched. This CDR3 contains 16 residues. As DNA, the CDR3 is TGTGCCAGCAGTCCCTGGACTAGCGGGACTACCGGGGAGCTGTTTTTT. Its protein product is CASSPWTSGTTGELFF.

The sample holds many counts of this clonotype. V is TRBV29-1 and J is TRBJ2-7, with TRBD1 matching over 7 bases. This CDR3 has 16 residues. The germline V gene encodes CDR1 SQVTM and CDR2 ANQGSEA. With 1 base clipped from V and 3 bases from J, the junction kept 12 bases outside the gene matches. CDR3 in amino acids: CSVEALGKGGYYEQYF. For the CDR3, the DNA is TGCAGCGTTGAAGCGTTGGGTAAAGGGGGCTACTACGAGCAGTACTTC.

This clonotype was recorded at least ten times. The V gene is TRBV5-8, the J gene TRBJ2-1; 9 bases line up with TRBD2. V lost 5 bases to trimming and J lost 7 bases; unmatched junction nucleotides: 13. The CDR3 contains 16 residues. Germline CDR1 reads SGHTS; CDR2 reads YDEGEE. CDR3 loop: CASSSRRLAGINEQFF. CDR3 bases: TGTGCCAGCAGTTCTAGACGGCTAGCGGGAATAAATGAGCAGTTCTTC. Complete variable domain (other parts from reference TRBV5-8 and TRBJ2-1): EAGVTQSPTHLIKTRGQQATLRCSPISGHTSVYWYQQALGLGLQFLLWYDEGEERNRGNFPPRFSGRQFPNYSSELNVNALELEDSALYLCASSSRRLAGINEQFFGPGTRLTVL.

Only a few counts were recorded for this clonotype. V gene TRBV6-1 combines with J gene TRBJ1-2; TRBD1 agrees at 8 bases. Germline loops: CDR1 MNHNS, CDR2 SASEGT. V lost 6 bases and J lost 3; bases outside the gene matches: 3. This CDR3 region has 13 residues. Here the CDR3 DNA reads TGTGCCAGCAGCAACAGGGGGGACTATGGCTACACCTTC. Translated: CASSNRGDYGYTF.

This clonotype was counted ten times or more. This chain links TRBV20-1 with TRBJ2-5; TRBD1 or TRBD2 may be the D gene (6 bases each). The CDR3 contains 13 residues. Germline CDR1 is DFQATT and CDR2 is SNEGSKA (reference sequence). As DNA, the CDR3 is TGCAGGATCTCAACAGGGACTCAAGAGACCCAGTACTTC. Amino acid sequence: CRISTGTQETQYF.

CDR3 nucleotide sequence: TGCGCCAGCAGCGACGTATTCGGGGGACGGGGGACCCAGTACTTC. Translated: CASSDVFGGRGTQYF. This chain uses TRBV5-1 with TRBJ2-5, with D tentatively TRBD2 (6 bases). V lost 4 bases to trimming and J lost 7 bases, with 20 bases between them. CDR1 and CDR2 from the germline V gene are SGHRS and YFSETQ. The CDR3 spans 15 residues.

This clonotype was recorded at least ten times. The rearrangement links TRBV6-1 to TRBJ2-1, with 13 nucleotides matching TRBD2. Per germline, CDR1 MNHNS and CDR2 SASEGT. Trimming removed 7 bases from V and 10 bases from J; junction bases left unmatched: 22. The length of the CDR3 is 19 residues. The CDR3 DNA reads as TGTGCCAGCAAATTCTCCCCCCAACCGGGACTAGCGGGAAAGGGGGAGCAGTTCTTC. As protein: CASKFSPQPGLAGKGEQFF.

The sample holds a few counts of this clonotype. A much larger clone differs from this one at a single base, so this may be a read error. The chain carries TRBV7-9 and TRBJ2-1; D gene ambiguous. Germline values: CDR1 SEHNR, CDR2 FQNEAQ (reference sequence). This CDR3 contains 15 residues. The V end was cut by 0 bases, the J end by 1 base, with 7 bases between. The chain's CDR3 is CASSLAGKSYNEQFF. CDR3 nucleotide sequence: TGTGCCAGCAGCTTAGCGGGAAAATCCTACAATGAGCAGTTCTTC.

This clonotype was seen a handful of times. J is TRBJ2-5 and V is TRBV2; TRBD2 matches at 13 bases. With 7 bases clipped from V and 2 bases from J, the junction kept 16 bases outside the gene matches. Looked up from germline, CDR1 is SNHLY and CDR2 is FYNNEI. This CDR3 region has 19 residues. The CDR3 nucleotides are TGTGCCAGCAAGTTTGAGAGGACTAGCGGGAGCCACGAACAAGAGACCCAGTACTTC. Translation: CASKFERTSGSHEQETQYF.

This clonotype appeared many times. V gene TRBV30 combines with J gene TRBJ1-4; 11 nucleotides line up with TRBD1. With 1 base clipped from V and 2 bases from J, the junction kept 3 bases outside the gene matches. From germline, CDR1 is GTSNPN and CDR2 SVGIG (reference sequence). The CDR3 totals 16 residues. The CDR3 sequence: CAWSAGTGGTNEKLFF. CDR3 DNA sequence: TGTGCCTGGAGTGCCGGGACAGGGGGGACTAATGAAAAACTGTTTTTT. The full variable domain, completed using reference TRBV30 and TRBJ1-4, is SQTIHQWPATLVQPVGSPLSLECTVEGTSNPNLYWYRQAAGRGLQLLFYSVGIGQISSEVPQNLSASRPQDRQFILSSKKLLLSDSGFYLCAWSAGTGGTNEKLFFGSGTQLSVL.

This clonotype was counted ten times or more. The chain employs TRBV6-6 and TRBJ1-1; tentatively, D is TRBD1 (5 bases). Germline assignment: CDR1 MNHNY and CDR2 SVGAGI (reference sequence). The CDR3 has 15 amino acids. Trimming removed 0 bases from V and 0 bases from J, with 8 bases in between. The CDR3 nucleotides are TGTGCCAGCAGTTACTCCTGGGGGGTGAACACTGAAGCTTTCTTT. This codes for CASSYSWGVNTEAFF.

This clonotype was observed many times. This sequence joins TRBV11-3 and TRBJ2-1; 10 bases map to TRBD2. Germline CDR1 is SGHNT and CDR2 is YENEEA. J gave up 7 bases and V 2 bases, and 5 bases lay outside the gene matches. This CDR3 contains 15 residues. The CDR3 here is CASSLPGLATNEQFF. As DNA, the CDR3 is TGTGCCAGCAGCTTACCGGGACTAGCGACGAATGAGCAGTTCTTC.

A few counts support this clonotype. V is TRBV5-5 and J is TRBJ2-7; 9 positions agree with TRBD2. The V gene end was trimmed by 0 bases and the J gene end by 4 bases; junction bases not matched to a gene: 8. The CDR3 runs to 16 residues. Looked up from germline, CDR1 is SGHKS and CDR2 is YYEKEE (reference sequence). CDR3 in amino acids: CASSLGLAGNLYEQYF. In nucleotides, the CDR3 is TGTGCCAGCAGCTTGGGGCTAGCGGGAAATCTGTACGAGCAGTACTTC.

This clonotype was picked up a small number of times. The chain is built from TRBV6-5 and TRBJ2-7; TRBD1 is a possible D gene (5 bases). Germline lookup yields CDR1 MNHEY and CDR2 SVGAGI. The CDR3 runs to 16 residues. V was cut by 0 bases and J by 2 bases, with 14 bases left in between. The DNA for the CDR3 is TGTGCCAGCAGTTACTCGAATCTAGGGGCAACCTACGAGCAGTACTTC. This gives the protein CASSYSNLGATYEQYF.

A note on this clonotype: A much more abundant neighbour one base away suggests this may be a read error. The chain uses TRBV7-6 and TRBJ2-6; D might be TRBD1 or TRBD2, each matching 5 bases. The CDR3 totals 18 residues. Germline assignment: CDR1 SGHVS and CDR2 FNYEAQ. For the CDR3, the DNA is TGTGTCAGCAGCGCGAAGGGGACCGCAAGCTCTGGGGCCAACGTCCTGACTTTC. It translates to CVSSAKGTASSGANVLTF.